This TCR beta chain was identified during a study of cytomegalovirus exposure and HLA in healthy donors. Study-wide points: Later analysis showed most CMV-associated TCR beta chains appearing HLA-restricted.

About this clone: Its antigen is currently unknown.

Trimming cost V 6 bases and J 5 bases; bases outside gene matches: 5. This CDR3 has 16 residues. Looked up from germline, CDR1 is SNHLY and CDR2 is FYNNEI. Use of 60 Vbeta and 13 Jbeta primers characterized the PCR. The assay was immunoSEQ multiplex PCR, and TCRdb's table has in-frame clones only and misses some. The sample records about 160,000 clones, roughly 80% being singletons. This TCR came from a man in his forties or fifties in good health and CMV-seronegative. The sequenced material came from PBMCs. V gene TRBV2 combines with J gene TRBJ2-2, with TRBD2 identical over 14 bases. CDR3 bases: TGTGCCAGCAGCGGAAGGACTAGCGGGGGGACCGGGGAGCTGTTTTTT. Protein sequence: CASSGRTSGGTGELFF. The full variable domain, its missing parts supplied by reference TRBV2 and TRBJ2-2, is EPEVTQTPSHQVTQMGQEVILRCVPISNHLYFYWYRQILGQKVEFLVSFYNNEISEKSEIFDDQFSVERPDGSNFTLKIRSTKLEDSAMYFCASSGRTSGGTGELFFGEGSRLTVL.